The subject of this entry is one T cell receptor beta chain. Its antigen remains undetermined. Base qualities are not at hand, and no much larger clone is one base apart. These data belong to a study of cytomegalovirus exposure and HLA in healthy donors (dated by TCRdb to about 2017). For the wider study: An earlier analysis of more than 550 of the donors reported about 300 Gb of sequence data and 117 million unique TCR beta sequences obtained from roughly 170 million T cells. Genome-wide SNP genotypes for about three fifths of the roughly 700 donors were used in a later genetic analysis, which treated that subset as a discovery cohort. Among about 360 genotyped donors of the cohort, an average of approximately 240,000 unique TCR beta nucleotide sequences were sequenced per donor, about a sixth of them non-productive. The T cell repertoires of under 750 subjects were profiled by immunosequencing and related to cytomegalovirus serostatus. An early release that covered about 600 HLA-typed donors contained 250 to 350 gigabases of sequencing data and around 85 million unique TCR sequences. Rather than drawing on any new phenotypic data, the later analysis identified candidate immune exposures from TCR beta sequences and the way those sequences occurred across donors. Both class I and class II loci were covered by HLA typing, at four-digit resolution. The aim of the study was to test whether cataloging public T cell receptors could identify signatures of past pathogen exposure. Every repertoire in the discovery cohort had been generated on one and the same sequencing platform. Donor age, sex, ethnicity and CMV serostatus were collected together with the repertoire data. Along with the approximately 700-subject first cohort, a separate validation cohort of over a hundred different subjects was used. To predict cytomegalovirus infection status, the study brought together high-throughput TCR immunosequencing, statistical association of individual TCRs with disease status, and machine learning. To decide whether each TCR beta V gene segment behaved as functional or pseudogenic, an earlier analysis of some 580 of the donors relied on high-throughput TCR beta sequencing. A later analysis re-analyzed previously published TCR beta repertoires from 660 or so donors and added high-resolution HLA genotyping to study TCR occurrence patterns. The genetic ancestry cluster associated with self-reported Caucasian donors included over 65% of the 350 to 500 genotyped donors. The number of typed donors differed by locus: roughly 629-640 for A, B, C, DRB1 and DQB1; roughly 510 for DQA1; some 590 for DPA1; and some 450 for DPB1. Because of strong linkage in the cohort, roughly five DR-DQ haplotypes were treated as single units for association and clustering.

The cohort consisted of approximately 690 healthy bone marrow donors. Cohort members were all nominally healthy when sampled, although unrecorded immune exposures were likely present. The donor was CMV seronegative and belonged to the group of 320 or so seronegative cohort members. Each donor provided a peripheral blood sample, and peripheral blood mononuclear cells were used for TCR beta sequencing. Genomic DNA extraction from the blood cell samples was performed with the Qiagen DNeasy Blood Extraction Kit. Summary of the overall study and its limitations: Compared with equally common non-associated chains, HLA-associated TCR beta chains in a later analysis were more clonally expanded and had lower generation probabilities. In vitro tests confirmed that a few of the cytomegalovirus-associated TCR beta chains recognize cytomegalovirus antigens. The authors suggested that the approach could potentially be extended to other disease states and immunological phenotypes. The presence/absence analyses assumed that sequencing depth was roughly uniform across donors, and that assumption may not be true. According to a later analysis, parvovirus B19, influenza, CMV and Epstein-Barr virus appeared linked to several top co-occurrence clusters. A total of roughly 160 TCR beta chains were listed by the study as associated with cytomegalovirus. In a later analysis, the rate of TCR association differed among HLA loci, with DRB1 alleles having the most associated TCRs and HLA-C alleles having the fewest. When HLA alleles, especially DR and DQ, strongly co-occurred, attributing TCR associations to individual alleles was difficult. A later genetic analysis associated a missense DCLRE1C variant with V-gene and J-gene trimming of TCR beta chains, and an independent cohort replicated the association. In an earlier analysis of some 640 of the donors, most TCR beta V segments were observed in productive rearrangements about 87% or about 30% of the time, broadly matching IMGT annotations. Compared with the approximately 670-donor mean, donors in an Asian-associated ancestry cluster had fewer N-insertions in productive TCRs, according to a later genetic analysis. In a later analysis, 16,951 TCR beta sequences were associated with specific HLA alleles at a false discovery rate of 0.05. Across donors, most TCR sequences were observed very rarely, whereas some public TCRs were present in many individuals. About 15 rarely observed V segments, including chromosome 9 orphons, were excluded from the earlier analysis of almost 600 of the donors because counts were too low. Linkage disequilibrium might explain the correlated functional status among segregating V segments, but an unknown experimental factor could not be ruled out. A group of highly shared sequence variants was considered likely to be a technical artifact of the sequencing pipeline. This cohort had only TCR beta chains sequenced, and the lack of alpha or paired-chain data limited which features could be detected. Immune exposure information for the cohort was limited to CMV serostatus. A later analysis found that most CMV-associated TCR beta chains appeared HLA-restricted, with HLA associations seemingly driven largely by CMV exposure. Cytomegalovirus status was reported to be diagnosed by the classifier with high specificity and sensitivity in both the original and validation cohorts. Because some donors lacked HLA typing at each locus, the association tests relied only on the typed subset. A further reported finding was that TCR beta sequences accurately predicted the HLA-A and HLA-B alleles for most subjects in the first cohort.

Library preparation used the immunoSEQ multiplex PCR assay. A mixture of 60 forward primers for TCR Vbeta segments and 13 reverse primers for TCR Jbeta segments was used in the multiplex PCR. A multiplex PCR assay on genomic DNA amplified the CDR3 region of rearranged TCR beta genes. The amplified TCR beta libraries were sequenced on the Illumina HiSeq System as 87-base-pair reads. In the authors' own workflow: A later analysis tallied around 87 million unique TCR beta chains across the 666 repertoires, and about 12 million of those chains were shared by two or more donors. Raw reads were error-corrected and collapsed into unique sequences by a nearest-neighbor algorithm in which closely related sequences were merged to remove PCR and sequencing errors. Alignment of CDR3 sequences to IMGT reference sequences was used to assign V, D and J gene segments. For a sequence to be retained, a match of at least six nucleotides was required to both a V gene segment and a J gene segment. Rearrangements were classified as productive when the CDR3 lacked stop codons and remained in frame with V and J, and all other rearrangements were classified as non-productive. CDR3 was defined according to IMGT convention as the region running from the second conserved V-encoded cysteine to the conserved J-encoded phenylalanine. In an earlier analysis of around 540 of the donors, sequences lacking an unambiguous match to a single V gene segment were excluded. In an earlier analysis of a few hundred of the donors, V segments were called functional above 56.7% productive rearrangements and were called segregating when the between-donor standard deviation exceeded 5%. A statistical classification framework was developed to diagnose cytomegalovirus status using the catalog of TCR beta chain sequences. In a later analysis, TCR nucleotide sequences were compared against IMGT/GENE-DB human TR gene sequences so that V and J genes could be assigned. A later analysis assigned CDR3 sequences and most-parsimonious VDJ recombination scenarios with the TCRdist pipeline. A later analysis defined each TCR beta chain by its CDR3 amino acid sequence plus V-gene family, and excluded reads lacking a unique V-gene family. As a way to deal with suspected cross-contamination and a sequencing artifact, a later analysis dropped 592 nucleotide sequences that were highly shared and had low generation probability. A later analysis calculated a clonal expansion index for each public chain from normalized within-repertoire ranks of inferred template counts. Generation probabilities in a later analysis came from a VDJ recombination model fitted to out-of-frame rearrangements, and those results were checked against IGoR. In a later analysis, TCR-TCR, TCR-HLA and TCR-CMV co-occurrence was scored with hypergeometric tests, and a repertoire-size bias correction was applied to TCR pairs. To estimate false discovery rates, a later analysis permuted the HLA or CMV assignments 20 times. A later analysis grouped co-occurring TCRs with DBSCAN, adding TCRdist sequence similarity when clustering within HLA-allele-positive subsets. Repertoires with fewer than 30,000 or more than 120,000 public chains, plus five repertoires with anomalous nucleotide sharing, were excluded from co-occurrence clustering. The clones in this table, taken by TCRdb from immuneACCESS, are in-frame only. Not every clone is retained; where verified, under half of the shortfall comes from an unresolved V gene, and the cause of the rest is unknown. The V and J calls and clone size are taken from that table; D and trimming were inferred from the DNA. Recorded for this sample are around 190,000 clones; 60% to 80% of them occurred a single time. 2.9% of the sample rests with the top ten.

The sequenced sample consisted of PBMCs. The source of this sequence is a woman in her thirties in good health and CMV-seronegative.

DNA sequence: TGTGCCAGCAGCGGATACAGGGGTGCCCACGAGCAGTACTTC. It translates to CASSGYRGAHEQYF. The chain couples TRBV7-9 to TRBJ2-7, with 7 middle bases fitting TRBD1. CDR1 and CDR2, per the germline V gene (reference sequence), are SEHNR and FQNEAQ. V is pruned by 5 bases and J by 5 bases, leaving 9 bases of the junction without a gene match. Inclusive of the bounding cysteine and phenylalanine, the CDR3 is 14 residues long. Only CDR3 DNA remains: 42 bases, in frame from the first base. The reference TRBV7-9 and TRBJ2-7 proteins fill in what lies around the CDR3, so the full variable domain reads DTGVSQNPRHKITKRGQNVTFRCDPISEHNRLYWYRQTLGQGPEFLTYFQNEAQLEKSRLLSDRFSAERPKGSFSTLEIQRTEQGDSAMYLCASSGYRGAHEQYFGPGTRLTVT.